This T cell receptor (beta chain) was observed in a study of Tregs in tolerant kidney transplant recipients (dated by TCRdb to about 2019). At the level of the whole study: The study applied TCRbeta sequencing to find donor-specific regulatory T cells before combined kidney and bone marrow transplantation and then followed those same cells after transplant. Several methods of expanding Tregs specific for an allogeneic donor were compared by TCRbeta repertoire sequencing in a few healthy controls. Broader findings and caveats from the paper: Expanding Tregs with activated donor B cells appeared to identify the most biologically relevant and donor-specific TCRbeta repertoire. Although technical replication error seemed to be minimal, the question of biological reproducibility was not addressed directly. The study was limited by small patient numbers, and the findings need validation in larger populations and under other immunosuppression protocols.

Including the terminal cysteine and phenylalanine, the CDR3 comprises 15 residues. Of all the DNA, just the CDR3 is kept, 45 bases in frame from base 1. Genomic DNA was extracted from sorted cells with the QIAGEN DNeasy Blood and Tissue Kit for TCRbeta CDR3 sequencing. High-throughput TCRbeta CDR3 sequencing, which included PCR amplification with bias correction and internal controls, was done commercially through immunoSEQ. The authors processed their data as follows. A unique productive TCRbeta sequence was defined by the CDR3 nucleotide sequence when primers matched, and otherwise by the CDR3 amino acid sequence together with the Vbeta and Jbeta genes. To correct sorting error, sequences shared between sorted populations at a frequency ratio of 2:1 or less were removed; the rest were assigned to the higher population. Donor-reactive sequences were defined as at least 5-fold expanded in CFSE-low cells versus unstimulated cells, with frequency of at least 0.01% in CFSE-low cells. Repertoire divergence was quantified by Jensen-Shannon divergence using the top 100 TCRbeta sequences ranked by frequency. For samples with multiple sequencing runs, sorting error was corrected in each run separately before the runs were combined. TCRdb holds this immuneACCESS table with in-frame rearrangements only. Some clones are missing; in checked studies, unresolved V genes explain under half, and the rest has no known cause. The V and J calls and clone size come from that table; D and trimming were worked out from the DNA. Counted in this sample were approximately 260,000 clones; approximately 83% of them appeared once. The ten most abundant clones make up about 0.64% of the sample.

Unstimulated Tregs (CD4+CD25+CD127-), CD4+ non-Tregs (CD4+CD25-), CD4 and CD8 cells were FACS-sorted from thawed PBMCs. Healthy control blood was obtained either as purchased buffy coats or from healthy volunteers. Healthy control blood was separated into PBMCs by Ficoll density gradient and cryopreserved, and patient PBMCs were collected both before and after transplant. Worth noting for this clone: Its antigen is currently not known. Within one base of it there is no much larger clone, and no base qualities were kept.

This TCR came from a human donor in good health. The specimen sequenced was CD4+ T cells from blood. Recombination joined TRBV21-1 with TRBJ2-3; TRBD1 is the table's D call and was not checked against the DNA. TRBV21-1 is a pseudogene. The CDR3 amino acid sequence is: CASSKVVLQGSAQYF. The nucleotides read TGTGCCAGCAGCAAAGTGGTGCTCCAGGGGAGCGCGCAGTATTTT.